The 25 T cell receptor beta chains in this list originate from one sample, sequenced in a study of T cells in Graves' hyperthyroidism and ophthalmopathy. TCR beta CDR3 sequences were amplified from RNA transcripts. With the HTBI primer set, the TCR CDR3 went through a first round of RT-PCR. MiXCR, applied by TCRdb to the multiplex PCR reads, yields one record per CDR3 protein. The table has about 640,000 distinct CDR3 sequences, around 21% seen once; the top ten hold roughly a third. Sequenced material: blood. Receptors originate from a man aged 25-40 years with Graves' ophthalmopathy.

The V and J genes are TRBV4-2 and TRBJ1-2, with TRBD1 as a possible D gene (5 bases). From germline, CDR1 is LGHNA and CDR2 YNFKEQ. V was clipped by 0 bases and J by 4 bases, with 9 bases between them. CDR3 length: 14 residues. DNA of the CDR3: TGTGCCAGCAGCCAAGATAAGGGGATCTATGGCTACACCTTC. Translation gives CASSQDKGIYGYTF.

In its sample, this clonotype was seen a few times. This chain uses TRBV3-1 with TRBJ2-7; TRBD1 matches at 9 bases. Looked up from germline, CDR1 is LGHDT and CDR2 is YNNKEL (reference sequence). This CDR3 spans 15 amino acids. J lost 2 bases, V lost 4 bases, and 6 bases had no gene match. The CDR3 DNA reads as TGTGCCAGCAGCCTAAGGACAGGGGTGGCCTACGAGCAGTACTTC. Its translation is CASSLRTGVAYEQYF.

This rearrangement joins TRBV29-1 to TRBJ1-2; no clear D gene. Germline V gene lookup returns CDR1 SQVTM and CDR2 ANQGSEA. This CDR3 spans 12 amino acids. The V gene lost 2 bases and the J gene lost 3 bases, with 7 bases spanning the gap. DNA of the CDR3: TGCAGCGTTGAAACGTGGGACTATGGCTACACCTTC. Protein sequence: CSVETWDYGYTF.

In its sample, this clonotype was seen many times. CDR3 protein: CASSHEVGNQPQHF. CDR3 DNA: TGTGCCAGCAGTCACGAGGTCGGCAATCAGCCCCAGCATTTT. The genes are TRBV12-3 or TRBV12-4 and TRBJ1-5; D gene uncertain. This CDR3 is built from 14 residues. V shed 5 bases and J shed 2 bases, with 10 bases lying between them.

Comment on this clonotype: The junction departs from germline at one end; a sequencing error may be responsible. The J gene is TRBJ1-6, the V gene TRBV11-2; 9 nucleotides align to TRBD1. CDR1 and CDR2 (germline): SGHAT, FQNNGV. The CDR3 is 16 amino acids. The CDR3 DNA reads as TGCGCCAGCAGCCAGCTCCCGGGACAGGGTAATTCACCCCTCCACTTT. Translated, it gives CASSQLPGQGNSPLHF.

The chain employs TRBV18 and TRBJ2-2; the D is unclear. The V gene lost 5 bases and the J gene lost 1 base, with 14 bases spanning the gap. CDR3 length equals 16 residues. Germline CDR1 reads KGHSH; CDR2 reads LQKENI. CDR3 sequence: CASSFQSVGNTGELFF. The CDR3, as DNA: TGTGCCAGCTCATTCCAGAGCGTCGGGAACACCGGGGAGCTGTTTTTT.

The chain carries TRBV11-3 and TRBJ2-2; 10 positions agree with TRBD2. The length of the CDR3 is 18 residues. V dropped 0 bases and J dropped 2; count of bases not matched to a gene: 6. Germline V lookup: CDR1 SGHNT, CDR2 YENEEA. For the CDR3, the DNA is TGTGCCAGCAGCTTAGACTCAACTAGCGGGACCAACACCGGGGAGCTGTTTTTT. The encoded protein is CASSLDSTSGTNTGELFF.

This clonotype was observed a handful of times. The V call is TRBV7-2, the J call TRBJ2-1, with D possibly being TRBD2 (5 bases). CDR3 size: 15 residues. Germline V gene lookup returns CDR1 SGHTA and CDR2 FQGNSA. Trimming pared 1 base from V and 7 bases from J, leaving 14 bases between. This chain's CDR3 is CASSLEEARVNEQFF. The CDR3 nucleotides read TGTGCCAGCAGCTTAGAAGAGGCGAGGGTTAATGAGCAGTTCTTC.

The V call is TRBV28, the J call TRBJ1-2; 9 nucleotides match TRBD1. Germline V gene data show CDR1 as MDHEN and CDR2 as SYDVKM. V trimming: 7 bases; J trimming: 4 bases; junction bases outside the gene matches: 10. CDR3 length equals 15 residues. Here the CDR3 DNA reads TGTGCCAGCACCAAACCGGGACAGGGACTCTATGGCTACACCTTC. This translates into CASTKPGQGLYGYTF.

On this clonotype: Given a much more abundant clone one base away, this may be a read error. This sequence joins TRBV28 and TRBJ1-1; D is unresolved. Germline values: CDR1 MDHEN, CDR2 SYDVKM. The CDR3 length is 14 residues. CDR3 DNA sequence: TGTGCCGGCAGTTTAAAATGGATGAACACTGAAGCTTTCTTT. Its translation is CAGSLKWMNTEAFF.

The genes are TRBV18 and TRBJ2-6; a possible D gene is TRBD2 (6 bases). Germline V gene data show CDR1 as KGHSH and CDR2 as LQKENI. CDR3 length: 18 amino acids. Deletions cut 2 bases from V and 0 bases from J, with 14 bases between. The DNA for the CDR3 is TGTGCCAGCTCACCAAATCGCGGGATTACCTCTGGGGCCAACGTCCTGACTTTC. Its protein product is CASSPNRGITSGANVLTF.

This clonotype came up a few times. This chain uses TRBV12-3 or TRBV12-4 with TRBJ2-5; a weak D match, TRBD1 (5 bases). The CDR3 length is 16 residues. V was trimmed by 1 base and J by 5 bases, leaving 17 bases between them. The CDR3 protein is CASSLEAGSLQETQYF. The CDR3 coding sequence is TGTGCCAGCAGTTTAGAGGCAGGGTCCTTACAGGAGACCCAGTACTTC.

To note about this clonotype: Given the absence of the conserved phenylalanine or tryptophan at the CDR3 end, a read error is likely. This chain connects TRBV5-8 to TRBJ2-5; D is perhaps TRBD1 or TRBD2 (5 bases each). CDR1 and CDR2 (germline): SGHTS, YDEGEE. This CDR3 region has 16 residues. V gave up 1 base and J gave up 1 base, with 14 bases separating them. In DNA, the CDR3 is TGTGCCAGCAGCTTGAACGAGGGACGGCTCCAAGAGACCCAGTACCTC. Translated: CASSLNEGRLQETQYL.

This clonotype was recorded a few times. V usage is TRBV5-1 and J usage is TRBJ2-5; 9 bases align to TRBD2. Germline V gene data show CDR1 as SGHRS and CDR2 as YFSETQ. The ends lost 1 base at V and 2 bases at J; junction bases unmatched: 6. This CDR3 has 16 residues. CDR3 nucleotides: TGCGCCAGCAGCTTGAGTAGCGGGAGTGGGCAAGAGACCCAGTACTTC. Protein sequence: CASSLSSGSGQETQYF.

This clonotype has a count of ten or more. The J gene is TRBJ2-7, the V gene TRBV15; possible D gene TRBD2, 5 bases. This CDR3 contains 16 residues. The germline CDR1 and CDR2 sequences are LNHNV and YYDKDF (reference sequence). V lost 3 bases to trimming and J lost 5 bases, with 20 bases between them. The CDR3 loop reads CATSSRDAASFHEQYF. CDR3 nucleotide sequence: TGTGCCACCAGCAGCCGAGATGCGGCTAGCTTCCACGAGCAGTACTTC.

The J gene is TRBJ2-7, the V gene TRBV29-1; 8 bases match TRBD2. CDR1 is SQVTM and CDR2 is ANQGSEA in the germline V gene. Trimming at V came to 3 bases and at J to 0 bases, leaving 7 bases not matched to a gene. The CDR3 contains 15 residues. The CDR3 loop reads CSVDIAGYSSYEQYF. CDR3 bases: TGCAGCGTTGATATAGCGGGATACAGCTCCTACGAGCAGTACTTC.

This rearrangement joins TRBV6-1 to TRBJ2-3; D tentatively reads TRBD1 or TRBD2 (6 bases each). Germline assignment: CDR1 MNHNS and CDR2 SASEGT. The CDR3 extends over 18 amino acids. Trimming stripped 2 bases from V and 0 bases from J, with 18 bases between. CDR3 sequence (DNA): TGTGCCAGCAGTGAACGCACTAGAGGGGGGCCTAGCACAGATACGCAGTATTTT. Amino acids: CASSERTRGGPSTDTQYF.

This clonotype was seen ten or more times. The CDR3 spells CASIGGEAFF. CDR3 coding DNA: TGTGCCAGCATAGGGGGTGAAGCTTTCTTT. The rearrangement uses TRBV28 and TRBJ1-1; tentative D call: TRBD1 (6 bases). V lost 7 bases, J lost 7 bases, and 7 bases lay in between. This CDR3 is 10 amino acids long. Germline loops: CDR1 MDHEN, CDR2 SYDVKM.

The CDR3 coding sequence is TGTGCCAGCAGCTTCAGCAGGGCAAATGAGCAGTTCTTC. As protein: CASSFSRANEQFF. The chain employs TRBV7-8 and TRBJ2-1; the D gene is possibly TRBD1 (5 bases). The CDR3 consists of 13 residues. Trimming cost V 3 bases and J 7 bases, with 10 bases left between them. From germline, CDR1 is SGHVS and CDR2 FQNEAQ.

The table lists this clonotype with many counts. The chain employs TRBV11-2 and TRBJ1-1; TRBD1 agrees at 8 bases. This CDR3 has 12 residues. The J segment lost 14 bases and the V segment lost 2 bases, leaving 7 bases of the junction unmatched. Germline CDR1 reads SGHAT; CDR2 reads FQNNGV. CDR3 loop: CASSLTDRGSFF. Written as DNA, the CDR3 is TGTGCCAGCAGCTTAACCGACAGGGGATCCTTCTTT.

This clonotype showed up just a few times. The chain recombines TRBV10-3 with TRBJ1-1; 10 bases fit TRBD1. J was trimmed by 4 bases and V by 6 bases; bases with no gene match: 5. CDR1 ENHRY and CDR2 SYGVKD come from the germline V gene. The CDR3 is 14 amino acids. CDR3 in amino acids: CAISSGTGATEAFF. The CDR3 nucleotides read TGTGCCATCAGCTCCGGGACAGGGGCCACTGAAGCTTTCTTT.

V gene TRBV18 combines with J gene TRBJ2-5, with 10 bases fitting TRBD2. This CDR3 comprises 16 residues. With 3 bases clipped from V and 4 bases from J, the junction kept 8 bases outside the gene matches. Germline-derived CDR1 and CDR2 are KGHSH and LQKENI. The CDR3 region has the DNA TGTGCCAGCTCACCTCCGGGACTAGCGCAACGAGAGACCCAGTACTTC. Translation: CASSPPGLAQRETQYF. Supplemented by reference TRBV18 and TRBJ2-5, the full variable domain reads NAGVMQNPRHLVRRRGQEARLRCSPMKGHSHVYWYRQLPEEGLKFMVYLQKENIIDESGMPKERFSAEFPKEGPSILRIQQVVRGDSAAYFCASSPPGLAQRETQYFGPGTRLLVL.

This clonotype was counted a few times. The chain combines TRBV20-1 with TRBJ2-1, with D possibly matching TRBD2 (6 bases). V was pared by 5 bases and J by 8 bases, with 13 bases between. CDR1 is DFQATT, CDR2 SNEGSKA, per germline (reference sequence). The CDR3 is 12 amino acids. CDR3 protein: CSAGRRADEQFF. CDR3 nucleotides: TGCAGTGCTGGTCGGAGGGCTGATGAGCAGTTCTTC.

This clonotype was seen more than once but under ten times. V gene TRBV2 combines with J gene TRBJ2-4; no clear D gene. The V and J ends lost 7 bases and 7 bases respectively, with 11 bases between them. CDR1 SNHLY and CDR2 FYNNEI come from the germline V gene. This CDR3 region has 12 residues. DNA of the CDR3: TGTGCCAGCACCTCGGTGTGGAACATTCAGTACTTC. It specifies CASTSVWNIQYF.

This CDR3 is CASSREKFTEAFF. The DNA for the CDR3 is TGTGCCAGCAGCAGGGAGAAATTCACTGAAGCTTTCTTT. The chain uses TRBV6-1 and TRBJ1-1; possibly TRBD1 for D (5 bases). The CDR3 is made up of 13 amino acids. Germline assignment: CDR1 MNHNS and CDR2 SASEGT. The germline V and J ends were trimmed by 6 bases and 4 bases, with 12 bases remaining between them.